This T cell receptor beta chain is drawn from a study of OX40 agonist ivuxolimab in advanced cancers. Across the whole study: Cancers in dose escalation were hepatocellular, melanoma, renal cell and head and neck. Having had anti-PD-1, anti-PD-L1 or anti-CTLA-4 therapy before was allowed, and over 35% had some.

Germline assignment: CDR1 SNHLY and CDR2 FYNNEI. V dropped 6 bases and J dropped 3; count of bases not matched to a gene: 5. This CDR3 is 15 amino acids long. Assay: immunoSEQ multiplex PCR; the TCRdb copy retains only in-frame clones and omits some. The repertoire holds approximately 28,000 clones, with 90% to 95% as singletons. Study results and limitations: Among expanded peripheral T cells, antigen specificity went undetermined.

On this clone itself: The target antigen is unknown.

The chain joins TRBV2 to TRBJ2-7; 13 positions match TRBD2. This TCR came from an adult with an advanced solid tumor such as melanoma, head and neck, liver or kidney cancer. Source: CD4+ or CD8+ T cells sorted from blood, taken in a trial of the OX40 agonist ivuxolimab. The CDR3 region is CASRLLAGGIYEQYF. For the CDR3, the DNA is TGTGCCAGCAGACTACTAGCGGGAGGGATCTACGAGCAGTACTTC.